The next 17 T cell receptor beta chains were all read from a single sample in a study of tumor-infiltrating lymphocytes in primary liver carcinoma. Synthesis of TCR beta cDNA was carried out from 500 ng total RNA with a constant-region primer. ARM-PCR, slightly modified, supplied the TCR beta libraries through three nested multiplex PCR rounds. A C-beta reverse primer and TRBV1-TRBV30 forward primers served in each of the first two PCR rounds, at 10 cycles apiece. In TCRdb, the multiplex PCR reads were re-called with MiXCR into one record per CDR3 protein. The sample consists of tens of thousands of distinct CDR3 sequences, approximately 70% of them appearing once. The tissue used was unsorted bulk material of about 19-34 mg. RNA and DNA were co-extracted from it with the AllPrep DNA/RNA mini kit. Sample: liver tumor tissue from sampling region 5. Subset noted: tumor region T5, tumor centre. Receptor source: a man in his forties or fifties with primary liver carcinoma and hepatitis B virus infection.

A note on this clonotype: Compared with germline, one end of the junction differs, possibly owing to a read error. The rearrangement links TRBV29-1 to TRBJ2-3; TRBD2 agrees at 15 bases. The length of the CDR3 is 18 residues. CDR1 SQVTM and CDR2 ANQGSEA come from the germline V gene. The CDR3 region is CSASEVRTSGRATDTQYF. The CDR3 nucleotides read TGCAGCGCGTCAGAGGTGCGGACTAGCGGGAGGGCCACAGATACACAGTATTTT.

The CDR3 protein is CASSPLPWNEKLFF. The CDR3 bases are TGTGCCAGCAGCCCTCTCCCGTGGAATGAAAAACTGTTTTTT. The chain carries TRBV5-4 and TRBJ1-4; D unresolved. The CDR3 loop spans 14 amino acids. Germline lookup yields CDR1 SGHNT and CDR2 YYREEE (reference sequence). V gave up 4 bases and J gave up 5 bases, with 12 bases separating them.

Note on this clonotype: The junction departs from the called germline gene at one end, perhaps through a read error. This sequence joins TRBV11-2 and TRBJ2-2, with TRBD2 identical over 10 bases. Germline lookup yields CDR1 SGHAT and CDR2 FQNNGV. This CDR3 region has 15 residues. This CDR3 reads CVSSPSGRGTGELFF. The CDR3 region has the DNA TGTGTCAGCAGCCCAAGCGGGAGGGGTACCGGGGAGCTATTTTTT.

The CDR3 sequence: CASSSPTSGSTNTQYF. The CDR3, as DNA: TGTGCCAGCAGCTCCCCGACTAGCGGCAGCACGAATACGCAGTATTTT. The chain recombines TRBV11-2 with TRBJ2-3; 9 nucleotides agree with TRBD2. The CDR3 covers 16 residues. Germline V lookup: CDR1 SGHAT, CDR2 FQNNGV. Trimming cost V 4 bases and J 7 bases; bases outside gene matches: 12.

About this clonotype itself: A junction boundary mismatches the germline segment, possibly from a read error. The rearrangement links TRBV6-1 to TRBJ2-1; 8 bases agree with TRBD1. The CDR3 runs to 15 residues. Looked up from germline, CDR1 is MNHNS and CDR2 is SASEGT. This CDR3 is CASSNPGQVSNEQFF. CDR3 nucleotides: TGCGCCAGCAGCAACCCGGGACAGGTGTCCAATGAGCAGTTCTTC.

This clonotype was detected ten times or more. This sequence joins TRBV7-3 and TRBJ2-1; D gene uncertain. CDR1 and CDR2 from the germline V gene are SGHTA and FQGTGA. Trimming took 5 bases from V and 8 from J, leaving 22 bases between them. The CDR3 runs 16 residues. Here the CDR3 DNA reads TGTGCCAGCAGCCTCCTACCGCCGACCGAAGGTTATGAGCAGTTCTTC. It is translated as CASSLLPPTEGYEQFF.

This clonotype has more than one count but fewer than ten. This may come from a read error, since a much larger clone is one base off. The CDR3 DNA follows: TGTGCCAGCAGCGCATGGGACAGCTACGAGCAGTACTTC. Translated: CASSAWDSYEQYF. This chain joins TRBV13 and TRBJ2-7; the match to TRBD1 covers 7 bases. Germline-derived CDR1 and CDR2 are PRHDT and FYEKMQ (reference sequence). With V trimmed by 5 bases and J by 3 bases, 4 bases remained unmatched. The CDR3 spans 13 residues.

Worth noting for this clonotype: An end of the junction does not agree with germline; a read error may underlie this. This CDR3 is CATVTQYF. CDR3 bases: TGTGCCACCGTCACGCAGTATTTC. The chain employs TRBV6-5 and TRBJ2-3; the D is unclear. Germline V lookup: CDR1 MNHEY, CDR2 SVGAGI. There are 8 residues in the CDR3.

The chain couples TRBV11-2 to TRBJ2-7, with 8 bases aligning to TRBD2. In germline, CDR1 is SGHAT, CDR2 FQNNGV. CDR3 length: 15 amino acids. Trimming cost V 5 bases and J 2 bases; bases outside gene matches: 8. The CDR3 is CASSPAGGGTYEQYF. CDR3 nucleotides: TGTGCCAGCAGCCCTGCGGGCGGGGGGACCTACGAGCAGTACTTC.

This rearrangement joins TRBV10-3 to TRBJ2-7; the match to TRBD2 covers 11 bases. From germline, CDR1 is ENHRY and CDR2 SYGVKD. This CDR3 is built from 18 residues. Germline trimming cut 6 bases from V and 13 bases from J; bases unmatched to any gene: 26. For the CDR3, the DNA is TGTGCCATCAGCCCGGGACTAGCGGCGTCCCCCTTCTCCTACGGGCATTACTTC. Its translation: CAISPGLAASPFSYGHYF.

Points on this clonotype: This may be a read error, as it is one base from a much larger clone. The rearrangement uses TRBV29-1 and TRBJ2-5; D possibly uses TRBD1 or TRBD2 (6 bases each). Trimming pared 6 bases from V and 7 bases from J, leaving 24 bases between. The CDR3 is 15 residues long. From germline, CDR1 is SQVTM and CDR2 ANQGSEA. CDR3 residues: CSVASWDKIGGTQYF. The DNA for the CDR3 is TGCAGCGTGGCCTCTTGGGACAAAATCGGGGGGACCCAGTACTTC.

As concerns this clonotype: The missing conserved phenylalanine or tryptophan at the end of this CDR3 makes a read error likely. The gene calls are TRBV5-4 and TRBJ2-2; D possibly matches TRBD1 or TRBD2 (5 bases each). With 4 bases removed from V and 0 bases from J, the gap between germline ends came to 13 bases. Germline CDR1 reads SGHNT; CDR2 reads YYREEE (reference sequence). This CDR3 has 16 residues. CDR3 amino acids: CASSHGKGPNTGELFL. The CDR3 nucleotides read TGTGCCAGCAGCCACGGAAAGGGACCGAACACCGGGGAGCTGTTTCTC.

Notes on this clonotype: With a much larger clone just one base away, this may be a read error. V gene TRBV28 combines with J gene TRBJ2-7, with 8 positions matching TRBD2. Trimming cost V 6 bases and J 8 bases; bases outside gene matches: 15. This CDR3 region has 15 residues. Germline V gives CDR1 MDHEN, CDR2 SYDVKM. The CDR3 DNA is TGTGCCAGCAGCCTTACGGGGGGGCTGTTGTACAAGCAGTACTTC. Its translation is CASSLTGGLLYKQYF.

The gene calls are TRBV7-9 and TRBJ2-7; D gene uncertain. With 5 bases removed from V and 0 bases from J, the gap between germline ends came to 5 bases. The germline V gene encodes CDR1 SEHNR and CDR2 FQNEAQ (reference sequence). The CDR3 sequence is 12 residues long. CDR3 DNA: TGTGCCAGCAGCCGACTCTCCTACGAGCAGTACTTC. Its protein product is CASSRLSYEQYF.

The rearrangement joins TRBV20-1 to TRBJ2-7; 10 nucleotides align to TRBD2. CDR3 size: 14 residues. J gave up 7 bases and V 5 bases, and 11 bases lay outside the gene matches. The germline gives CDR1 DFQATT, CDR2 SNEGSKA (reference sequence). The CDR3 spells CSAGISGRPGEQYF. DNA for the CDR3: TGCAGTGCTGGGATTAGCGGGAGGCCGGGGGAGCAGTACTTC.

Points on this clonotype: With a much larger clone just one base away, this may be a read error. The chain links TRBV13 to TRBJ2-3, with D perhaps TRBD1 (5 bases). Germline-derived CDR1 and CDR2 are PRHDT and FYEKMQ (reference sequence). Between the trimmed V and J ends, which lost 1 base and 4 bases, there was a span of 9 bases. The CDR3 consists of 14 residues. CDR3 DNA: TGTGCCAGCAGCTTAGCCCAGGGCGCAGATACGCAGTATTTT. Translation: CASSLAQGADTQYF. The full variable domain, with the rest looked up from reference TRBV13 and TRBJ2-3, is AAGVIQSPRHLIKEKRETATLKCYPIPRHDTVYWYQQGPGQDPQFLISFYEKMQSDKGSIPDRFSAQQFSDYHSELNMSSLELGDSALYFCASSLAQGADTQYFGPGTRLTVL.

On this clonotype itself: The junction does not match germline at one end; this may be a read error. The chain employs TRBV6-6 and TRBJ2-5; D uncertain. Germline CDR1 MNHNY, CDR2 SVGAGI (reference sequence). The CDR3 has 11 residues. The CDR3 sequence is CSRSTEETQYF. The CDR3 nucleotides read TGTTCCAGAAGTACCGAAGAGACCCAGTACTTC.